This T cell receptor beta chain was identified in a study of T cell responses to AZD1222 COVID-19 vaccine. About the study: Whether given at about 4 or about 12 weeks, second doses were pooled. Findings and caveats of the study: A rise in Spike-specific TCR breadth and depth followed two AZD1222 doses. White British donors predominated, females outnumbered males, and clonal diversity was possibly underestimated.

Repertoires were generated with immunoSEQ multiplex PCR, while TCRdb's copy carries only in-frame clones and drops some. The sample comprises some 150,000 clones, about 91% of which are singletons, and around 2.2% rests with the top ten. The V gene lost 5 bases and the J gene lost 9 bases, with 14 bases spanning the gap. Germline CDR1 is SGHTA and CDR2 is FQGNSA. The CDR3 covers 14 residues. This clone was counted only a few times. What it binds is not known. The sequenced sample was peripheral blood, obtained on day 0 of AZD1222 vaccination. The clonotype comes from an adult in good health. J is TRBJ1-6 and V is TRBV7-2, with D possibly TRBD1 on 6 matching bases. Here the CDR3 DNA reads TGTGCCAGCAGCACGCTACCAGGGGCTTCACCCCTCCACTTT. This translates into CASSTLPGASPLHF.